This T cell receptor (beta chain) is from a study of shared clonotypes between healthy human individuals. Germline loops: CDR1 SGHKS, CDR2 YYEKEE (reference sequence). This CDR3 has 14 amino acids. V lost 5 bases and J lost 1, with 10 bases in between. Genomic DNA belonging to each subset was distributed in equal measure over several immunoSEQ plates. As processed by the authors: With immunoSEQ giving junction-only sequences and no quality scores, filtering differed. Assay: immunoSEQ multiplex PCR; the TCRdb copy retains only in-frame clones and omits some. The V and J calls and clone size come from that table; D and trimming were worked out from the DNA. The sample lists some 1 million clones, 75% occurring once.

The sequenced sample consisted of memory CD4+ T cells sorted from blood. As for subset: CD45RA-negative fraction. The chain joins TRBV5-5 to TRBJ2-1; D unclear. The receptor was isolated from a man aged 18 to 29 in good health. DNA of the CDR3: TGTGCCAGCAGTTCTACCATTTCCTACAATGAGCAGTTCTTC. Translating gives CASSSTISYNEQFF.